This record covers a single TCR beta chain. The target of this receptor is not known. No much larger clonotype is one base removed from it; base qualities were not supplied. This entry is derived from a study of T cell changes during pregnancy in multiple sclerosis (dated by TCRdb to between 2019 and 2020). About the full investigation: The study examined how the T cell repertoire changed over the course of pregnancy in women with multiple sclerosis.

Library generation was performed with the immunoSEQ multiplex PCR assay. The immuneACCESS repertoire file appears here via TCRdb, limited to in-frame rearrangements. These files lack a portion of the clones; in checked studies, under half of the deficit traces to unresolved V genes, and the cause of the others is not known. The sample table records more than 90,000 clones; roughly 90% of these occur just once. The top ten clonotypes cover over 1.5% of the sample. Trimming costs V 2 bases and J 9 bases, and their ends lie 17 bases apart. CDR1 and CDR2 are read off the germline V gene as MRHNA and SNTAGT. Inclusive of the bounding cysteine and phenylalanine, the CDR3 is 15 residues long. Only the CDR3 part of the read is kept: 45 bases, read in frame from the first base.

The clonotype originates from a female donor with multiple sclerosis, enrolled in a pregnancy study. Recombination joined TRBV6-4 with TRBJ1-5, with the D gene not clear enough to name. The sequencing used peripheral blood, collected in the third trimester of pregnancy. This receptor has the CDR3 CASSDPRTLLGPQHF. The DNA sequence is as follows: TGTGCCAGCAGTGACCCCCGAACCCTACTAGGGCCCCAGCATTTT.